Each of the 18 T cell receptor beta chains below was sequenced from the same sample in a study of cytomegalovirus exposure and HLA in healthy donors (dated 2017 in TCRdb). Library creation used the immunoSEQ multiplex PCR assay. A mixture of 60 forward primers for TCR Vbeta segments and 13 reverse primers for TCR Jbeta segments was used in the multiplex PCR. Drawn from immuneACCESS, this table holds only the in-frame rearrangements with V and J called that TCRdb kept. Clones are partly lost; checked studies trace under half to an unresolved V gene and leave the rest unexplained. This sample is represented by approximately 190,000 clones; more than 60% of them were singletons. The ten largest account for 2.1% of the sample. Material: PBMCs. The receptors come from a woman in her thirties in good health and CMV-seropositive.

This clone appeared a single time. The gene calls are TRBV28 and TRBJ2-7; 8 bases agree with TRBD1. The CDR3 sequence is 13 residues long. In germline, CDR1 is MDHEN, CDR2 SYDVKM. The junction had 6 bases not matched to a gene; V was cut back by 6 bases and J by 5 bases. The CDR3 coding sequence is TGTGCCAGCAGGCGGACAGGGACACACGAGCAGTACTTC. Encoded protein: CASRRTGTHEQYF. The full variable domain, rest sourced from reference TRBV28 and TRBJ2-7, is DVKVTQSSRYLVKRTGEKVFLECVQDMDHENMFWYRQDPGLGLRLIYFSYDVKMKEKGDIPEGYSVSREKKERFSLILESASTNQTSMYLCASRRTGTHEQYFGPGTRLTVT.

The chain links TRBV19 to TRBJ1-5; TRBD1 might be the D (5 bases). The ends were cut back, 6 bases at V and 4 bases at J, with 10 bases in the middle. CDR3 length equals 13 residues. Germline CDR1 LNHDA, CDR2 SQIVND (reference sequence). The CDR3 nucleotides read TGTGCCAGTAGGACAGAAAATAATCAGCCCCAGCATTTT. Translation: CASRTENNQPQHF.

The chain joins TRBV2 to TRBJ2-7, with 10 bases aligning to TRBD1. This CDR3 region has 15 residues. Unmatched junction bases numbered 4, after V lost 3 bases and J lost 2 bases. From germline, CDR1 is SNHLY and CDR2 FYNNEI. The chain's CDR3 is CASSDYGQGAYEQYF. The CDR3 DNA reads TGTGCCAGCAGTGATTACGGACAGGGGGCCTACGAGCAGTACTTC.

CDR3 region: CASSLDPGGASYNEQFF. Here the CDR3 DNA reads TGTGCCAGCAGTTTGGATCCAGGGGGCGCATCCTACAATGAGCAGTTCTTC. The genes are TRBV28 and TRBJ2-1, with 8 nucleotides matching TRBD1. This CDR3 spans 17 amino acids. Germline trimming cut 3 bases from V and 1 base from J; bases unmatched to any gene: 8. Germline loops: CDR1 MDHEN, CDR2 SYDVKM.

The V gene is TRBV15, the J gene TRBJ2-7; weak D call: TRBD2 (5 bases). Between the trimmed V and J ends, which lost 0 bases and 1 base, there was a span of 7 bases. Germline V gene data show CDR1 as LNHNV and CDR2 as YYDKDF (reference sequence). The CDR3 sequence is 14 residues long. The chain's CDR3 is CATSRDRGSYEQYF. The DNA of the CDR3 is TGTGCCACCAGCAGAGATCGGGGATCCTACGAGCAGTACTTC.

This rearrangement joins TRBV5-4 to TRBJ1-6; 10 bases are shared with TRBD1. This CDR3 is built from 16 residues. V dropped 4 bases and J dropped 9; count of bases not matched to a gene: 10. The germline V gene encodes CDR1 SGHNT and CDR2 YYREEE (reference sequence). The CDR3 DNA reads TGTGCCAGCAGCGCGGGACCGGGACAGGGGCCTTCACCCCTCCACTTT. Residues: CASSAGPGQGPSPLHF. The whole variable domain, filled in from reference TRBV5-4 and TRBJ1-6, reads ETGVTQSPTHLIKTRGQQVTLRCSSQSGHNTVSWYQQALGQGPQFIFQYYREEENGRGNFPPRFSGLQFPNYSSELNVNALELDDSALYLCASSAGPGQGPSPLHFGNGTRLTVT.

CDR3 protein: CASCKGKVVANTEAFF. CDR3 nucleotides: TGTGCCAGCTGTAAAGGAAAGGTAGTAGCGAACACTGAAGCTTTCTTT. This rearrangement joins TRBV27 to TRBJ1-1; D remains unclear. CDR1 MNHEY and CDR2 SMNVEV come from the germline V gene (reference sequence). The CDR3 totals 16 residues. The ends were cut back, 8 bases at V and 1 base at J, with 20 bases in the middle.

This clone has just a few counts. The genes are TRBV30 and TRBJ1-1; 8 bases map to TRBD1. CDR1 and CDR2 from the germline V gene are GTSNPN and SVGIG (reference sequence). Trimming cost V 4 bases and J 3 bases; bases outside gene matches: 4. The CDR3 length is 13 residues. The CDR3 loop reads CAWKDRAYTEAFF. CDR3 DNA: TGTGCCTGGAAGGACAGGGCCTACACTGAAGCTTTCTTT.

The CDR3 region is CASSSGVPSYEQYF. CDR3 nucleotide sequence: TGTGCCAGCAGTTCGGGGGTGCCCTCCTACGAGCAGTACTTC. The chain has TRBV28 and TRBJ2-7; D possibly corresponds to TRBD2 (6 bases). Looked up from germline, CDR1 is MDHEN and CDR2 is SYDVKM. CDR3 length: 14 amino acids. Trimming removed 4 bases at V and 0 bases at J, with 10 bases between.

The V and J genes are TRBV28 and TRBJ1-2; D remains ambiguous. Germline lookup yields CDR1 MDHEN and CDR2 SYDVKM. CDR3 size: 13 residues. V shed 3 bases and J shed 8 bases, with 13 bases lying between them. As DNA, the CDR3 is TGTGCCAGCAGTTTGGGGAGTTTGGGGGGCTACACCTTC. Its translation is CASSLGSLGGYTF.

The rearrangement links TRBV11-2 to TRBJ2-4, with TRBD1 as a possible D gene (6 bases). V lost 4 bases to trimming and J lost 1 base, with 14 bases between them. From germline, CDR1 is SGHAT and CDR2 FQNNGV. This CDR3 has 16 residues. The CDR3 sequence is CASSSLRGSAKNIQYF. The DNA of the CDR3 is TGTGCCAGCAGCTCCCTTAGGGGGTCGGCCAAAAACATTCAGTACTTC.

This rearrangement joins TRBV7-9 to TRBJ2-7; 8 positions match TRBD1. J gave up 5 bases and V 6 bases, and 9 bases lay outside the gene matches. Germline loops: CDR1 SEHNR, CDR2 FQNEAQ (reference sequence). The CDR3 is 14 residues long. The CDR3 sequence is CASSPTGVSDEQYF. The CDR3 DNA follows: TGTGCCAGCAGTCCGACAGGGGTATCGGACGAGCAGTACTTC.

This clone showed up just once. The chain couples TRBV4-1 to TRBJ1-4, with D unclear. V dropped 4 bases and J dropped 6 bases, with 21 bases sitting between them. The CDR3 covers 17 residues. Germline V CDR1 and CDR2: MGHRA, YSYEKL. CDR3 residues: CASSPAGFGVGDEKLFF. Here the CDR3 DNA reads TGCGCCAGCAGCCCCGCCGGATTCGGGGTCGGGGATGAAAAACTGTTTTTT.

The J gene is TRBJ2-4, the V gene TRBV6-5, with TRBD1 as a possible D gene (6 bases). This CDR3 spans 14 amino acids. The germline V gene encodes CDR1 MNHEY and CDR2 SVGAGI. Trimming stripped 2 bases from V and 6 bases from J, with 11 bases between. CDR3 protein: CASSYRGHGNIQYF. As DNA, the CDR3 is TGTGCCAGCAGTTACAGGGGACATGGAAACATTCAGTACTTC.

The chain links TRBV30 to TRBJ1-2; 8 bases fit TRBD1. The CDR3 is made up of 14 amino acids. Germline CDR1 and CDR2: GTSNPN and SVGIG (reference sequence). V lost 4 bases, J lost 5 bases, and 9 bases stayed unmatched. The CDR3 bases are TGTGCCTGGACCCAAGACAGGGGAGGGTATGGCTACACCTTC. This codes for CAWTQDRGGYGYTF.

The CDR3, as DNA: TGTGCCAGCAGCACCCGCAACTCCCCTCAGGGGGCCGATACGCAGTATTTT. This encodes CASSTRNSPQGADTQYF. The V call is TRBV7-9, the J call TRBJ2-3, with 8 bases identical to TRBD1. The CDR3 is made up of 17 amino acids. V trimming: 5 bases; J trimming: 6 bases; junction bases outside the gene matches: 16. Per germline, CDR1 SEHNR and CDR2 FQNEAQ (reference sequence).

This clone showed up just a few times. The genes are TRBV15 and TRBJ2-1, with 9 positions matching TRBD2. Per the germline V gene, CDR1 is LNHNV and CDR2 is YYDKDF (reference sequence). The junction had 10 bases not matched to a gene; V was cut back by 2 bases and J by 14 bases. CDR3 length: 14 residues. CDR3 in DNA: TGTGCCACCAGCAGACAATTAGGGACTAGCATGGAGTTCTTC. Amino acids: CATSRQLGTSMEFF.

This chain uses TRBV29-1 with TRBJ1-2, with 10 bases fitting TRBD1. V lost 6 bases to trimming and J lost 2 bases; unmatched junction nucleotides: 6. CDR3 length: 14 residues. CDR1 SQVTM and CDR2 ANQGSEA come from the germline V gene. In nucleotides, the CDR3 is TGCAGCGTAGAGACAGGGGGCGGAAACTATGGCTACACCTTC. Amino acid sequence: CSVETGGGNYGYTF.